This TCR beta chain appears in the sequencing data of a study of CD8+ T cells in alopecia areata. For the study at large: Treated patients took oral tofacitinib at 5 to 10 mg twice daily. Tofacitinib was given for 6 to 18 months, then stopped for 6 months. Regarding the study as a whole: Although TCR sharing was seen in mice, sharing across patients was less clear, possibly for HLA-related reasons.

Per germline, CDR1 SQVTM and CDR2 ANQGSEA. The junction had 2 bases not matched to a gene; V was cut back by 1 base and J by 0 bases. CDR3 length: 16 amino acids. Extraction and reverse transcription of RNA yielded cDNA as the sequencing template. The assay was immunoSEQ multiplex PCR, and TCRdb's table has in-frame clones only and misses some. The sample shows about 250,000 clones, 67% of them seen only once. A few counts support this clone. What it recognizes is unknown. The chain carries TRBV29-1 and TRBJ2-1, with 11 nucleotides matching TRBD2. This receptor was taken from a human donor with alopecia areata. The source was CD4+ T cells sorted from blood, collected at week 0. CDR3 sequence (DNA): TGCAGCGTTGAAGGGACTAGCGGGCCCTCCTACAATGAGCAGTTCTTC. It is translated as CSVEGTSGPSYNEQFF.